A selection of T cell receptor beta chains follows, all from one sample in a study of T cells in Graves' hyperthyroidism and ophthalmopathy. A single record per CDR3 protein comes from TCRdb applying MiXCR to the multiplex PCR reads. The sample records hundreds of thousands of distinct CDR3 sequences, about 15% being singletons. The sample consisted of blood. The receptors originated from a man aged 18 to 30 with Graves' ophthalmopathy. Both conserved end residues are part of each CDR3. The order of the fields is J gene, V gene, CDR3 length, D gene, clone size, CDR3 DNA, CDR3 protein. A D gene is named only where the DNA matches it firmly. Size is omitted from some rows. Given values are once, few, many or a class for expanded clones.

>TRBJ1-1|TRBV7-6|15|.|many
TGTGCCAGCGGTCAGGCAGGGAAGGGGAACACTGAAGCTTTCTTT
CASGQAGKGNTEAFF
>TRBJ1-6|TRBV6-1|15|.|many
TGTGCCAGCAGTTATCAACGGGGGTATGCTTCACCCCTCCACTTT
CASSYQRGYASPLHF
>TRBJ2-1|TRBV11-3|11|.|.
TGTGCCAGCAAATTTGGGAGTGAGCAGTTCTTC
CASKFGSEQFF
>TRBJ2-6|TRBV30|17|.|.
TGTGCCTGTATCACAGGGTCCTCTCTTCCTGGGGCCAACGTCCTGACTTTC
CACITGSSLPGANVLTF
>TRBJ2-7|TRBV6-2/TRBV6-3|13|.|many
TGTGCCAGCAGGACGGGACATCCATACGAGCAGTACTTC
CASRTGHPYEQYF
>TRBJ2-5|TRBV5-4|15|.|many
TGTGCCAGCAAACTGGGGGGTCGGCTAGAAGAGACCCAGTACTTC
CASKLGGRLEETQYF
>TRBJ1-5|TRBV10-2|12|TRBD1|few
TGCGCCACCCGGGACAGTAATCAGCCCCAGCATTTT
CATRDSNQPQHF
>TRBJ1-1|TRBV5-6|15|TRBD1|many
TGTGCCAGCAGCTTGGGGACAGGGTCGGGAACTGAAGCTTTCTTT
CASSLGTGSGTEAFF
>TRBJ2-7|TRBV12-3/TRBV12-4|14|TRBD2|many
TGTGCCAGCAGTTTCAGCGGGGGCTCTCTCGAGCAGTACTTC
CASSFSGGSLEQYF
>TRBJ2-5|TRBV10-2|12|.|few
TGCGCCAGCAAAAGGGGGGAAGAGACCCAGTACTTC
CASKRGEETQYF
>TRBJ2-7|TRBV11-3|14|.|few
TGTGCCAGCAGCCCCCGACACGGAGCCTACGAGCAGTACTTC
CASSPRHGAYEQYF
>TRBJ2-1|TRBV9|16|TRBD2|few
TGTGCCAGCAGCGTAGAGGGAGCGGGGCTCTACAATGAGCAGTTCTTC
CASSVEGAGLYNEQFF
>TRBJ2-5|TRBV12-3/TRBV12-4|13|.|many
TGTGCCAGCCACCACAGGGTGGGGGAGACCCAGTACTTC
CASHHRVGETQYF
>TRBJ2-3|TRBV28|15|.|.
TGTGCCAGCAGTTTATCCGGCAGGTACACAGATACGCAGTATTTT
CASSLSGRYTDTQYF
>TRBJ2-7|TRBV14|16|.|.
TGTGCCAGCAGCCACGACGGGGAGACTAGTTGGCGGGAGCAGTACTTC
CASSHDGETSWREQYF
>TRBJ1-2|TRBV29-1|12|TRBD1|.
TGCAGCGTGAGACAGGGGACAGGGGGCTACACCTTC
CSVRQGTGGYTF
>TRBJ2-5|TRBV24-1|15|TRBD2|.
TGTGCCACCAGTGGGCTAGCGGGGGGGAGGGAGACCCAGTACTTC
CATSGLAGGRETQYF
>TRBJ1-5|TRBV20-1|14|.|.
TGCAGTGCTAGAGCCCCAGGGTATGACCAGCCCCAGCATTTT
CSARAPGYDQPQHF
>TRBJ2-7|TRBV4-1|13|.|.
TGCGCCAGCAGCCAGGAGGGCTACTCCGAGCAGTACTTC
CASSQEGYSEQYF
>TRBJ2-7|TRBV18|13|.|.
TGTGCCAGCTCCCGGGGCTGGAACTACGAGCAGTACTTC
CASSRGWNYEQYF
>TRBJ2-3|TRBV20-1|14|.|many
TGCAGTGCTAGACCGGGACCTGCTCCAGATACGCAGTATTTT
CSARPGPAPDTQYF
>TRBJ2-1|TRBV7-3|14|TRBD2|many
TGTGCCAGCAGCCAGGGTGCGGGGGACAATGAGCAGTTCTTC
CASSQGAGDNEQFF
>TRBJ2-7|TRBV6-2/TRBV6-3|13|TRBD1|many
TGTGCCAGCACCTACAGGGGCCGATACGAGCAGTACTTC
CASTYRGRYEQYF
>TRBJ2-3|TRBV18|15|.|many
TGTGCCAGCTCCCCCCGGGAACCTAGCACAGATACGCAGTATTTT
CASSPREPSTDTQYF
>TRBJ2-2|TRBV3-1|13|.|.
TGTGCCAGCAGCCGAGGGACTACCGGGGAGCTGTTTTTT
CASSRGTTGELFF
>TRBJ1-1|TRBV12-3/TRBV12-4|16|.|many
TGTGCCAGCAGTTTAGTCAGTATAACGATGAACACTGAAGCTTTCTTT
CASSLVSITMNTEAFF
>TRBJ1-4|TRBV7-9|15|.|few
TGTGCCAGCAGCCTAGGTAACGGGGCTAATGAAAAACTGTTTTTT
CASSLGNGANEKLFF
>TRBJ1-5|TRBV7-9|15|TRBD1|.
TGTGCCAGCAGCGCCCCCGGGACAGGGAGTCAGCCCCAGCATTTT
CASSAPGTGSQPQHF
>TRBJ2-7|TRBV20-1|12|.|many
TGCAGTGCCCCACGGACGACGGGCGAGCAGTACTTC
CSAPRTTGEQYF
>TRBJ2-3|TRBV11-3|17|TRBD1|.
TGTGCCAGCAGGCCTCCGCGGGGGACAGGGGGTACAGATACGCAGTATTTT
CASRPPRGTGGTDTQYF
>TRBJ2-5|TRBV20-1|14|TRBD2|many
TGCAGTGCTAGAGATCACCCGGGAGGGGAGACCCAGTACTTC
CSARDHPGGETQYF
>TRBJ2-5|TRBV6-1|15|TRBD2|.
TGTGCCAGCAGCCAGGGACTAGCGGGGCAAGGGACCCAGTACTTC
CASSQGLAGQGTQYF
>TRBJ2-1|TRBV20-1|11|.|many
TGCAGTGCGTGGCAGGACAATGAGCAGTTCTTC
CSAWQDNEQFF
>TRBJ1-2|TRBV6-1|14|.|many
TGTGCCAGCAGTGACGGATCCGGAAACTATGGCTACACCTTC
CASSDGSGNYGYTF
>TRBJ1-5|TRBV20-1|12|.|many
TGCAGTGCTGATCATCTAGAGCAGCCCCAGCATTTT
CSADHLEQPQHF
>TRBJ1-2|TRBV18|15|.|many
TGTGCCAGCTCACCACCTTCCCGGGCAGACTATGGCTACACCTTC
CASSPPSRADYGYTF
>TRBJ1-5|TRBV18|15|.|many
TGTGCCAGCTCACCACAGGGTACGGGAAATCAGCCCCAGCATTTT
CASSPQGTGNQPQHF
>TRBJ2-3|TRBV7-9|11|.|many
TGTGCCAGCAGCTGGGTAGATACGCAGTATTTT
CASSWVDTQYF
>TRBJ2-1|TRBV7-9|13|TRBD2|many
TGTGCCAGTACTAGCGGGTATGCCAATGAGCAGTTCTTC
CASTSGYANEQFF
>TRBJ2-5|TRBV5-1|15|.|many
TGCGCCAGCAGCTACATGTTGGGGGCCCAAGAGACCCAGTACTTC
CASSYMLGAQETQYF
>TRBJ1-1|TRBV4-1|14|TRBD1|few
TGCGCCAGCGGGAGGACAGGGTTGGACACTGAAGCTTTCTTT
CASGRTGLDTEAFF
>TRBJ2-5|TRBV11-2|15|TRBD2|once
TGTGCCAGCAGCTTTAGCGGGGGGATCCAAGAGACCCAGTACTTC
CASSFSGGIQETQYF
>TRBJ2-1|TRBV11-1|14|TRBD2|many
TGTGCCAGCAGCCTAGCGGGAAGTTCAGATGAGCAGTTCTTC
CASSLAGSSDEQFF
>TRBJ1-6|TRBV11-2|15|.|.
TGTGTCAGCTCCAGCTCCGGGACACGAAATTCACCCCTCCACTTT
CVSSSSGTRNSPLHF
>TRBJ1-1|TRBV6-6|13|.|many
TGTGCCAGCAGTTACGCCCGGAACACTGAAGCTTTCTTT
CASSYARNTEAFF
>TRBJ1-1|TRBV18|14|.|.
TGTGCCAGCTCACCTGGTTGGCCGAACACTGAAGCTTTCTTT
CASSPGWPNTEAFF
>TRBJ1-5|TRBV9|15|TRBD1|few
TGTGCCAGCAGCGTAGGACAGGGGCGAGGTGAGCCCCAGCATTTT
CASSVGQGRGEPQHF
>TRBJ1-5|TRBV30|13|.|many
TGTGCCTGGAGTGTCGCGGTGAATCAGCCCCAGCATTTT
CAWSVAVNQPQHF
>TRBJ1-2|TRBV7-3|15|.|many
TGTGCCAGCAGCCCAACATCGACAGGAGGAGGTGGCTACACCTTC
CASSPTSTGGGGYTF
>TRBJ2-1|TRBV19|15|TRBD2|.
TGTGCCAGTACACAGGGACTAGCGGGCCACAATGAGCAGTTCTTC
CASTQGLAGHNEQFF
>TRBJ2-7|TRBV5-1|14|TRBD1|many
TGCGCCAGCAGCACCAGGACAGGGGGCGACGAGCAGTACTTC
CASSTRTGGDEQYF